This TCR beta chain was identified during a study of shared clonotypes between healthy human individuals. This CDR3 region has 16 residues. Deletions cut 7 bases from V and 4 bases from J, with 22 bases between. The germline gives CDR1 SGHVS, CDR2 FQNEAQ. As for this clone: The antigen is not known.

Study-level findings and limits: Compared with memory subsets, naive subsets generally had larger estimated richness.

Replicate PCRs run on sorted subsets employed approximately 0.2 ug DNA, approximately 30,000 T cell genomes. Repertoires were generated with immunoSEQ multiplex PCR, while TCRdb's copy carries only in-frame clones and drops some. The table includes 2 million to 2.5 million clones, about 92% detected once. Source material: naive CD4+ T cells from PBMCs. Subset defined: CD45RA+ positively selected. This sequence joins TRBV7-8 and TRBJ1-1; D call uncertain. This clonotype was sampled from a man between 18 and 29 years old in good health. Some clones in this sample may be carry-over from other donors' samples. The chain's CDR3 is CASIHGHIGLGTEAFF. CDR3 DNA sequence: TGTGCCAGCATCCACGGTCATATAGGGTTGGGCACTGAAGCTTTCTTT.